The 13 T cell receptor beta chains below were found in one sample sequenced in a study of CD4 T cells in relation to SARS-CoV-2 and coronaviruses. The assay was immunoSEQ multiplex PCR, and TCRdb's table has in-frame clones only and misses some. In the table there are around 69,000 clones, approximately 94% of which are singletons. CD4+ T cells from unexposed donors were obtained before the COVID-19 pandemic (2011-2018). Sample: naive CD4+ T cells from PBMCs. The subset: naive CD4+ T cells isolated by negative enrichment. These receptors were collected from a human donor in good health.

V and J are TRBV5-1 and TRBJ2-1; 12 bases match TRBD2. The CDR3 runs 13 residues. Trimming at V came to 4 bases and at J to 10 bases, leaving 3 bases not matched to a gene. Germline assignment: CDR1 SGHRS and CDR2 YFSETQ. CDR3 nucleotides: TGCGCCAGCAGCCTAGGACTAGCGGGGGAGCAGTTCTTC. Encoded protein: CASSLGLAGEQFF.

The rearrangement links TRBV27 to TRBJ2-7; TRBD1 is a possible D gene (6 bases). CDR3 length equals 12 residues. Germline V lookup: CDR1 MNHEY, CDR2 SMNVEV (reference sequence). Trimming stripped 6 bases from V and 2 bases from J, with 8 bases between. The CDR3: CASRGTTYEQYF. Here the CDR3 DNA reads TGTGCCAGCAGAGGGACAACCTACGAGCAGTACTTC.

This clone was seen once. This chain joins TRBV4-1 and TRBJ1-4; D is unclear. The CDR3 is 15 amino acids. Deletions cut 0 bases from V and 11 bases from J, with 16 bases between. CDR1 and CDR2 (germline): MGHRA, YSYEKL. This CDR3 is CASSQDLDWEAKLFF. The CDR3 DNA is TGCGCCAGCAGCCAAGACTTAGACTGGGAGGCTAAACTGTTTTTT.

This rearrangement joins TRBV5-4 to TRBJ2-3; 8 nucleotides align to TRBD2. J was trimmed by 5 bases and V by 2 bases; bases with no gene match: 4. The CDR3 has 14 amino acids. The germline V gene has CDR1 SGHNT and CDR2 YYREEE (reference sequence). The CDR3 spells CASSLQRERDTQYF. Written as DNA, the CDR3 is TGTGCCAGCAGCTTACAGCGGGAGAGAGATACGCAGTATTTT. The whole variable domain, remainder taken from reference TRBV5-4 and TRBJ2-3, is ETGVTQSPTHLIKTRGQQVTLRCSSQSGHNTVSWYQQALGQGPQFIFQYYREEENGRGNFPPRFSGLQFPNYSSELNVNALELDDSALYLCASSLQRERDTQYFGPGTRLTVL.

This rearrangement joins TRBV5-1 to TRBJ2-2, with 10 bases identical to TRBD1. The trim removed 4 bases at V and 8 bases at J, leaving 8 bases unmatched. The CDR3 is 15 amino acids. CDR1 is SGHRS and CDR2 is YFSETQ in the germline V gene. The CDR3 bases are TGCGCCAGCAGCCCGGACAGGGGGGGCCAGGGGGAGCTGTTTTTT. As protein: CASSPDRGGQGELFF.

V is TRBV18 and J is TRBJ2-5, with D unclear. Germline CDR1 reads KGHSH; CDR2 reads LQKENI. V lost 2 bases and J 5 bases, leaving 3 bases between the germline ends. This CDR3 region has 11 residues. CDR3 protein: CASSPSETQYF. CDR3 in DNA: TGTGCCAGCTCACCATCGGAGACCCAGTACTTC.

This clone was seen just once. The chain is built from TRBV6-2 or TRBV6-3 and TRBJ2-1; TRBD2 is a possible D gene (5 bases). CDR1 is MNHEY, CDR2 SVGEGT, per germline. CDR3 length equals 15 residues. Between the trimmed V and J ends, which lost 6 bases and 5 bases, there was a span of 17 bases. CDR3 amino acids: CASSPLLVFNNEQFF. The DNA of the CDR3 is TGTGCCAGCAGCCCTCTACTAGTGTTCAACAATGAGCAGTTCTTC.

The V gene is TRBV30, the J gene TRBJ2-7; D is possibly TRBD1 (5 bases). This CDR3 is built from 13 residues. V shed 8 bases and J shed 6 bases, with 20 bases lying between them. From germline, CDR1 is GTSNPN and CDR2 SVGIG (reference sequence). The CDR3 loop is CALGEAGRTEQYF. CDR3 nucleotide sequence: TGTGCCCTCGGTGAGGCAGGGCGAACCGAGCAGTACTTC. The variable domain in full, completed from reference TRBV30 and TRBJ2-7, reads SQTIHQWPATLVQPVGSPLSLECTVEGTSNPNLYWYRQAAGRGLQLLFYSVGIGQISSEVPQNLSASRPQDRQFILSSKKLLLSDSGFYLCALGEAGRTEQYFGPGTRLTVT.

This clone appeared once. J is TRBJ2-1 and V is TRBV24-1, with D possibly being TRBD1 or TRBD2 (5 bases each). V was pared by 5 bases and J by 5 bases, with 18 bases between. Germline V gene data show CDR1 as KGHDR and CDR2 as SFDVKD. The CDR3 consists of 16 residues. CDR3 in amino acids: CATSVPGLRPDNEQFF. CDR3 nucleotides: TGTGCCACCAGTGTCCCGGGGCTCAGACCCGACAATGAGCAGTTCTTC.

The V call is TRBV7-3, the J call TRBJ2-5; D is unresolved. Germline assignment: CDR1 SGHTA and CDR2 FQGTGA. The CDR3 runs 18 residues. V was shortened by 1 base and J by 7 bases, with 25 bases between the two germline ends. As DNA, the CDR3 is TGTGCCAGCAGCTTAAACGGATCCCCATATAGCCCCGGTGGGACCCAGTACTTC. Residues: CASSLNGSPYSPGGTQYF.

The table lists this clone with a count of one. The rearrangement uses TRBV18 and TRBJ2-7; 11 nucleotides agree with TRBD1. Trimming removed 4 bases from V and 6 bases from J; junction bases left unmatched: 8. The CDR3 is 15 residues long. Germline CDR1 is KGHSH and CDR2 is LQKENI. The CDR3 is CASSLLDRGPTEQYF. CDR3 nucleotide sequence: TGTGCCAGCTCACTCCTGGACAGGGGGCCCACCGAGCAGTACTTC.

J is TRBJ2-1 and V is TRBV5-1; TRBD2 aligns across 13 bases. CDR1 is SGHRS and CDR2 is YFSETQ in the germline V gene. This CDR3 comprises 17 residues. V lost 1 base and J lost 3; bases outside the gene matches: 4. For the CDR3, the DNA is TGCGCCAGCAGCTTGACAGGGACTAGCGGGAACTACAATGAGCAGTTCTTC. Residues: CASSLTGTSGNYNEQFF.

The J gene is TRBJ2-1, the V gene TRBV21-1; the table's TRBD1 call for D was not verified on the DNA. TRBV21-1 is classified as a pseudogene. This CDR3 contains 14 residues. The CDR3 DNA sequence: TGTGCCAGCAGCAAGGGACAGGGAGGCAATGAGCAGTTCTTC. It is translated as CASSKGQGGNEQFF.